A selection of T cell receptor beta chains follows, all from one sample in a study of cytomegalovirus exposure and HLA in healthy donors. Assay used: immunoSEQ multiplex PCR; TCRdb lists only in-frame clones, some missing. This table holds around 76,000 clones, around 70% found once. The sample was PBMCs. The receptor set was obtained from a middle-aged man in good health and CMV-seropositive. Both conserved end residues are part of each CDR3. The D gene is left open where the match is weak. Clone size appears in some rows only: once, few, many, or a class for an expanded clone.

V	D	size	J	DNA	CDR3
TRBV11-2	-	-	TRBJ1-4	TGTGCCAGCAGCCCCGTGGTAGGGGCAACTAATGAAAAACTGTTTTTT	CASSPVVGATNEKLFF
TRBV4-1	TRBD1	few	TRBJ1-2	TGCGCCAGCAGCCCGTCGACAGGGTCAAATAACTATGGCTACACCTTC	CASSPSTGSNNYGYTF
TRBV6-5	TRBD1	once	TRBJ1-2	TGTGCCAGCAGCCCGAGCCGGGACAGGGGGTCTGGCTACACCTTC	CASSPSRDRGSGYTF
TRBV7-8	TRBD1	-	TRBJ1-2	TGTGCCAGCAGCTTAGTAAGGGACAGAACTAACTATGGCTACACCTTC	CASSLVRDRTNYGYTF
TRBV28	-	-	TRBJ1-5	TGTGCCAGCAGACTAGGGGGGGTTAATCAGCCCCAGCATTTT	CASRLGGVNQPQHF
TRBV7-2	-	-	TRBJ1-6	TGTGCCAGCAGCCTCGACCAGGATTCACCCCTCCACTTT	CASSLDQDSPLHF
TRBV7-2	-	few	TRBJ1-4	TGTGCCAGCAGCTTTAGTTCTAATGAAAAACTGTTTTTT	CASSFSSNEKLFF
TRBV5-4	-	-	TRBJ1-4	TGTGCCAGCAGCTTCGGGGGGGCCGTTAATGAAAAACTGTTTTTT	CASSFGGAVNEKLFF
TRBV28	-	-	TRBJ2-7	TGTGCCAGCAGTACGGGGTCCCTGAACGAGCAGTACTTC	CASSTGSLNEQYF
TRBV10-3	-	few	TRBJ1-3	TGTGCCATCAGTGGGAGCCCTGGAAACACCATATATTTT	CAISGSPGNTIYF
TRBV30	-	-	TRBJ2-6	TGTGCCTGGGATCAAGGGGTTCCCTCTGGGGCCAACGTCCTGACTTTC	CAWDQGVPSGANVLTF
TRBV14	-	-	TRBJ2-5	TGTGCCAGCAGCCCTCGCCCCCGGGAGACCCAGTACTTC	CASSPRPRETQYF
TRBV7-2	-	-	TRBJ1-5	TGTGCCAGCAGCACTCAGGGAAATCAGCCCCAGCATTTT	CASSTQGNQPQHF
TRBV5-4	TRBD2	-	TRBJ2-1	TGTGCCAGCAGCTTAGGGACTAGCAGATACAATGAGCAGTTCTTC	CASSLGTSRYNEQFF
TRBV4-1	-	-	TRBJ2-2	TGCGCCAGCGGCCTCGAGACGCTTAGCGTAACCGGGGAGCTGTTTTTT	CASGLETLSVTGELFF
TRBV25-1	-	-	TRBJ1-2	TGTGCCAGCACTCCCGGGACAACAGAGAGGGGCTACACCTTC	CASTPGTTERGYTF
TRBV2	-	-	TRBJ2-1	TGTGCCAGCAGCGAGACTAGGAATGAGCAGTTCTTC	CASSETRNEQFF
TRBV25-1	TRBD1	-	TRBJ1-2	TGTGCCAGCAGTACAGGGGCCTATGGCTACACCTTC	CASSTGAYGYTF
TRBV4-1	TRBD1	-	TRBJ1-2	TGCGCCAGCAGCCAAATTTCGGACAGGATACAGATTAACTATGGCTACACCTTC	CASSQISDRIQINYGYTF
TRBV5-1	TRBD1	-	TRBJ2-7	TGCGCCAGCAGCCCCGGGACAGGGGCCTACGAGCAGTACTTC	CASSPGTGAYEQYF
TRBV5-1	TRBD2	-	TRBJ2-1	TGCGCCAGCAGCTTCCCCGGGGGGGATGAGCAGTTCTTC	CASSFPGGDEQFF
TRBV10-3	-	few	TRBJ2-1	TGTGCCATCAGCGGATTTCCGACGGGGGACGGTGAGCAGTTCTTC	CAISGFPTGDGEQFF
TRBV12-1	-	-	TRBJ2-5	TGTGCCAGCAGCTTTGCTGGGACAGCCAACGCGCAAGAGACCCAGTACTTC	CASSFAGTANAQETQYF
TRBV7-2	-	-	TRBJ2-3	TGTGCCAGCAGCTTACACAGGGATACGCAGTATTTT	CASSLHRDTQYF